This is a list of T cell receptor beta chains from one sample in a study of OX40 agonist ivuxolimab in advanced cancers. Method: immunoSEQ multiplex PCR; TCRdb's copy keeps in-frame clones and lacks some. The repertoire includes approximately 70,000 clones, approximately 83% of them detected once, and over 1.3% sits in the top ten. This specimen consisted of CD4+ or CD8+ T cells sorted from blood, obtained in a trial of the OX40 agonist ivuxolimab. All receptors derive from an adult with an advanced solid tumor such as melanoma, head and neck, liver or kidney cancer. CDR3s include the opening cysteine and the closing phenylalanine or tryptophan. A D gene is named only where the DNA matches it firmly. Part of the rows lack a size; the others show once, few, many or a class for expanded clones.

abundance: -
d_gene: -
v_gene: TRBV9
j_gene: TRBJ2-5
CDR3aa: CASSAGVGETQYF
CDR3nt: TGTGCCAGCAGCGCTGGGGTGGGTGAGACCCAGTACTTC

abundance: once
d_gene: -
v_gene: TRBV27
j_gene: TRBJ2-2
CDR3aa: CASSFLSPSPGAALTGELFF
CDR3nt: TGTGCCAGCAGTTTTCTCTCTCCCTCGCCAGGGGCGGCTTTAACCGGGGAGCTGTTTTTT

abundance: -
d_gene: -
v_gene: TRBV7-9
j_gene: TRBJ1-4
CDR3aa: CASSFQGSSEKLFF
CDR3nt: TGTGCCAGCAGCTTCCAGGGTTCGTCTGAAAAACTGTTTTTT

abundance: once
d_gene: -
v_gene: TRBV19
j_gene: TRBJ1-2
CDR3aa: CASSIGGISRVGYTF
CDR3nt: TGTGCCAGTAGTATAGGGGGGATTTCCAGGGTGGGCTACACCTTC

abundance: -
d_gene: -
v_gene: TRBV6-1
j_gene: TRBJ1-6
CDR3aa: CASSEARGYSPLHF
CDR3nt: TGTGCCAGCAGTGAAGCCAGGGGCTATTCACCCCTCCACTTT

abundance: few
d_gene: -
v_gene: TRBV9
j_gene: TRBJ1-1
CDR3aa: CASSKGYTEAFF
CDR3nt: TGTGCCAGCAGCAAAGGGTACACTGAAGCTTTCTTT

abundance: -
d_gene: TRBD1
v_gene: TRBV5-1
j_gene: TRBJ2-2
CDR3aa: CASSRAGQGSVGELFF
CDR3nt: TGCGCCAGCAGCCGAGCGGGACAGGGGTCCGTCGGGGAGCTGTTTTTT

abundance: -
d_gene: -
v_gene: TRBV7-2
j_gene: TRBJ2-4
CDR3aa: CASSPMGTGTHKNIQYF
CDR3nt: TGTGCCAGCAGTCCCATGGGGACCGGGACTCACAAAAACATTCAGTACTTC

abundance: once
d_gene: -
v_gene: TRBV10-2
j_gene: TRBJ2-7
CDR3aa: CASSLITGRLISYEQYF
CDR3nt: TGCGCCAGCAGTTTGATTACCGGACGGTTGATATCCTACGAGCAGTACTTC

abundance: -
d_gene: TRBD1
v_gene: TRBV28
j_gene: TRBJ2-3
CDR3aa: CASSFWTGGTDTQYF
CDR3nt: TGTGCCAGCAGTTTCTGGACAGGGGGCACAGATACGCAGTATTTT

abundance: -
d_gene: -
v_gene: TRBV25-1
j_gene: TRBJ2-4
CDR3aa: CASSESGRGLGIQYF
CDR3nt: TGTGCCAGCAGTGAATCTGGACGGGGTTTGGGCATTCAGTACTTC

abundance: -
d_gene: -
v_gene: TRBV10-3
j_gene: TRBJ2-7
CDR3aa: CAISDKGRNEDEQYF
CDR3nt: TGTGCCATCAGTGACAAGGGGCGAAACGAGGACGAGCAGTACTTC

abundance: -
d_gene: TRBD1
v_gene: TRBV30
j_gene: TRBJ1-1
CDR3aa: CAWSPPGRQGAEAFF
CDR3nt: TGTGCCTGGAGCCCCCCCGGTCGCCAGGGGGCTGAAGCTTTCTTT

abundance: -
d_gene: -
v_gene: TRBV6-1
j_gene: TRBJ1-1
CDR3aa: CASSPRGGLNTEAFF
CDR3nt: TGTGCCAGCAGTCCCCGCGGGGGGTTGAACACTGAAGCTTTCTTT

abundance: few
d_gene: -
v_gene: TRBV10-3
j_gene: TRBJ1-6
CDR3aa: CAISEMGSSPLHF
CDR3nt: TGTGCCATCAGTGAGATGGGGTCGTCACCCCTCCACTTT

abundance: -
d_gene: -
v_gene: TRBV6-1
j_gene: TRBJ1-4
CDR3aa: CASRLNEKLFF
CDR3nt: TGTGCCAGCAGACTTAATGAAAAACTGTTTTTT

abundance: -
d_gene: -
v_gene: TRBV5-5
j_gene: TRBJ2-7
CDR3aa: CASSHTTYEQYF
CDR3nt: TGTGCCAGCAGCCATACTACCTACGAGCAGTACTTC

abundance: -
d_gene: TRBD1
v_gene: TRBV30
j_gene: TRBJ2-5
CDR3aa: CAWNGQGAEETQYF
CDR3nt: TGTGCCTGGAACGGACAGGGGGCTGAAGAGACCCAGTACTTC

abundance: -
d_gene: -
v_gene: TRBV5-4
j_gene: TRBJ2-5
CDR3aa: CASRYQEIQETQYF
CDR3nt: TGTGCCAGCAGATATCAGGAGATCCAAGAGACCCAGTACTTC

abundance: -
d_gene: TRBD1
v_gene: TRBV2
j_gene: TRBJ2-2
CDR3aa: CASSERSSFGTGWGGELFF
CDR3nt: TGTGCCAGCAGTGAACGTTCTAGTTTCGGGACAGGTTGGGGCGGGGAGCTGTTTTTT

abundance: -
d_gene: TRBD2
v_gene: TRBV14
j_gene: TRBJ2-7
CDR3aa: CASSQDLGGLQYF
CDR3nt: TGTGCCAGCAGCCAAGATCTGGGGGGGTTGCAGTACTTC

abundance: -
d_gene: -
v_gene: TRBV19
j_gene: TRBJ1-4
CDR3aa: CASSMEGRGEKLFF
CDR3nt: TGTGCCAGTAGTATGGAGGGGCGCGGAGAAAAACTGTTTTTT

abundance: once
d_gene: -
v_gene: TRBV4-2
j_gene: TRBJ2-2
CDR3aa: CASSQERGHRELFF
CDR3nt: TGTGCCAGCAGCCAAGAAAGGGGACATAGGGAGCTGTTTTTT

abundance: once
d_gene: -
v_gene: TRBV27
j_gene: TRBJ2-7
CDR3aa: CASSPPGLRPYEQYF
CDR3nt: TGTGCCAGCAGCCCCCCGGGTTTGCGACCCTACGAGCAGTACTTC

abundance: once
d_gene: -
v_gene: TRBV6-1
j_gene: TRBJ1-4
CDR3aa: CASSEAQGWEKLFF
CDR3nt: TGTGCCAGCAGTGAAGCCCAGGGTTGGGAAAAACTGTTTTTT

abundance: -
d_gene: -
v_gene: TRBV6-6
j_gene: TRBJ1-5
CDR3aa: CASSLGVGNQPQHF
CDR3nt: TGTGCCAGCAGCCTAGGGGTCGGTAATCAGCCCCAGCATTTT